The 10 T cell receptor beta chains below come from one sample, sequenced in a study of control samples from healthy donors and cancer patients. Sequenced by immunoSEQ multiplex PCR; TCRdb stores in-frame clones only, minus some. The sample lists about 110,000 clones, about 80% occurring once. The source material was blood. The receptors shown here come from a man in his late teens or twenties in good health.

CDR3 DNA sequence: TGTGCCAGCCATGACACAAGGGCCTACGAGCAGTACTTC. Residues: CASHDTRAYEQYF. This rearrangement joins TRBV25-1 to TRBJ2-7; D unclear. The germline CDR1 and CDR2 sequences are MGHDK and SYGVNS. CDR3 length: 13 amino acids. Trimming stripped 8 bases from V and 2 bases from J, with 13 bases between.

This chain links TRBV7-2 with TRBJ1-2, with D perhaps matching TRBD1 (6 bases). The CDR3 sequence is 16 residues long. V lost 5 bases and J 3 bases, leaving 19 bases between the germline ends. The V gene's germline CDR1 is SGHTA and CDR2 FQGNSA. CDR3 DNA: TGTGCCAGCAGCCCCCGGGGGACAACGGTCGACTATGGCTACACCTTC. Its translation is CASSPRGTTVDYGYTF.

The CDR3 nucleotides read TGTGCCAGTAGTAACACAGTAACAACTAATGAAAAACTGTTTTTT. This sequence encodes CASSNTVTTNEKLFF. The gene calls are TRBV19 and TRBJ1-4; D is uncertain. The V end was cut by 4 bases, the J end by 0 bases, with 9 bases between. From germline, CDR1 is LNHDA and CDR2 SQIVND (reference sequence). The CDR3 is 15 residues long.

The chain joins TRBV6-2 or TRBV6-3 to TRBJ2-3, with 10 bases lining up with TRBD1. With 2 bases clipped from V and 3 bases from J, the junction kept 5 bases outside the gene matches. Germline V gene data show CDR1 as MNHEY and CDR2 as SVGEGT. The CDR3 has 16 amino acids. CDR3 nucleotide sequence: TGTGCCAGCAGTTACACCTTGGGACAGGGGACAGATACGCAGTATTTT. The encoded protein is CASSYTLGQGTDTQYF.

The chain couples TRBV11-2 to TRBJ2-7; 7 bases map to TRBD2. Germline CDR1 SGHAT, CDR2 FQNNGV. This CDR3 region has 14 residues. V lost 6 bases, J lost 9 bases, and 14 bases stayed unmatched. The CDR3 is CASSLGGGFGPQYF. Written as DNA, the CDR3 is TGTGCCAGCAGTTTGGGGGGGGGATTCGGCCCGCAGTACTTC.

The sample holds one count of this clone. V usage is TRBV19 and J usage is TRBJ1-2; weak D call: TRBD1 (5 bases). CDR3 length: 13 amino acids. Germline V gene lookup returns CDR1 LNHDA and CDR2 SQIVND (reference sequence). Trimming cost V 10 bases and J 5 bases, with 17 bases left between them. DNA of the CDR3: TGTGCCACCAGAGAAGGGACGAAGTATGGCTACACCTTC. Protein sequence: CATREGTKYGYTF.

The rearrangement uses TRBV19 and TRBJ1-2; 9 bases are shared with TRBD1. Germline V gives CDR1 LNHDA, CDR2 SQIVND (reference sequence). The V and J ends lost 4 bases and 4 bases, in that order; junction bases with no gene match: 7. The CDR3 contains 15 residues. CDR3 loop: CASSKGGQGFYGYTF. The CDR3 DNA reads as TGTGCCAGTAGTAAAGGGGGACAGGGCTTCTATGGCTACACCTTC.

In its sample, this clone was seen once. The V gene is TRBV3-1 (or the pseudogene TRBV3-2), the J gene TRBJ2-3, with 11 bases fitting TRBD2. V lost 0 bases to trimming and J lost 4 bases; unmatched junction nucleotides: 12. CDR3 length: 19 residues. Germline V gives CDR1 LGHDT, CDR2 YNNKEL (reference sequence). The CDR3 DNA is TGTGCCAGCAGCCAAGACGCAAGGGGTAGCGGGGGGGGCGCAGATACGCAGTATTTT. Translated, it gives CASSQDARGSGGGADTQYF.

The chain combines TRBV5-1 with TRBJ1-6; TRBD1 might be the D (5 bases). Germline lookup yields CDR1 SGHRS and CDR2 YFSETQ. Deletions cut 0 bases from V and 6 bases from J, with 19 bases between. The CDR3 is 18 amino acids. This CDR3 is CASSLASAQGPLNSPLHF. CDR3 DNA: TGCGCCAGCAGCTTGGCCTCGGCTCAGGGCCCCCTTAATTCACCCCTCCACTTT.

Of note for this clone: Here the CDR3 omits its conserved ending phenylalanine or tryptophan, so a read error is the likely source. The chain links TRBV30 to TRBJ1-2, with a weak D call TRBD1 (6 bases). Germline CDR1 reads GTSNPN; CDR2 reads SVGIG (reference sequence). V dropped 4 bases and J dropped 4 bases, with 16 bases sitting between them. The CDR3 totals 14 residues. This CDR3 reads CAWTPPGGFYGYTL. CDR3 nucleotide sequence: TGTGCCTGGACACCTCCGGGGGGCTTCTATGGCTACACCCTC.